This T cell receptor beta chain was observed in a study of CD8 T cells in Susac syndrome. RNA was extracted with the RNeasy kit, and a quantity of roughly 0.45 to 1 ug was reverse transcribed using random hexamers. TCRdb itself ran the immunoSEQ multiplex PCR reads through MiXCR, one entry per CDR3 protein. The repertoire has some 200,000 distinct CDR3 sequences, 92% of them found once; the top ten carry roughly 0.13%. There are 14 residues in the CDR3. The V and J ends lost 0 bases and 5 bases respectively, with 8 bases between them. CDR1 is LNHDA and CDR2 is SQIVND in the germline V gene (reference sequence). Those who served as multiple sclerosis controls were treatment-naive patients with stable or active relapsing-remitting disease.

This receptor was identified in a human donor with multiple sclerosis. Sample: CD8+ T cells from PBMCs. This chain joins TRBV19 and TRBJ1-5; D call uncertain. The CDR3: CASSIETGYQPQHF. DNA for the CDR3: TGTGCCAGTAGTATAGAAACGGGTTATCAGCCCCAGCATTTT.